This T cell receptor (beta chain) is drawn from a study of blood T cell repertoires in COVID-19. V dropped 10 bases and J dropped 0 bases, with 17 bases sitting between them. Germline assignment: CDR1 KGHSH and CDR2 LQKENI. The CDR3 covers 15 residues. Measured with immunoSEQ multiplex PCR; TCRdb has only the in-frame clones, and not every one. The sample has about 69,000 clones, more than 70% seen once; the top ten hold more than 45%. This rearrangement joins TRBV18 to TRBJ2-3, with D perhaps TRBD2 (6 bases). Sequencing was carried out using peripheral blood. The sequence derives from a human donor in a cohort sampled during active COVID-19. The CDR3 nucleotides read TGTGCCACTCAGAGGGAGGAGCCTAGCACAGATACGCAGTATTTT. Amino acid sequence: CATQREEPSTDTQYF.